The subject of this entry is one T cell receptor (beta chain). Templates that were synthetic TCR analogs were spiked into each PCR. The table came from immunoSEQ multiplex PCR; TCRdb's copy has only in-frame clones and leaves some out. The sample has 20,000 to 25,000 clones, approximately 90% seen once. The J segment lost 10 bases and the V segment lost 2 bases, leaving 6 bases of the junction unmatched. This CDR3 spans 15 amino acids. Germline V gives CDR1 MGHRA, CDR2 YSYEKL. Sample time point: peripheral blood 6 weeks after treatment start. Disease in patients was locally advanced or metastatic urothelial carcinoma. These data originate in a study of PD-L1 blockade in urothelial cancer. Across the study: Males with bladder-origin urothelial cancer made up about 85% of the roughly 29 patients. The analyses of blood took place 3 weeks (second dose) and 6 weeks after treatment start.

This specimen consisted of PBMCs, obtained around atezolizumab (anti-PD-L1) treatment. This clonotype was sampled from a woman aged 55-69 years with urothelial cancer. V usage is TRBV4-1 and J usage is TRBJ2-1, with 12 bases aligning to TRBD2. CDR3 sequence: CASSQRLAGEGEQFF. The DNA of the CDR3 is TGCGCCAGCAGCCAACGACTAGCGGGAGAAGGCGAGCAGTTCTTC.